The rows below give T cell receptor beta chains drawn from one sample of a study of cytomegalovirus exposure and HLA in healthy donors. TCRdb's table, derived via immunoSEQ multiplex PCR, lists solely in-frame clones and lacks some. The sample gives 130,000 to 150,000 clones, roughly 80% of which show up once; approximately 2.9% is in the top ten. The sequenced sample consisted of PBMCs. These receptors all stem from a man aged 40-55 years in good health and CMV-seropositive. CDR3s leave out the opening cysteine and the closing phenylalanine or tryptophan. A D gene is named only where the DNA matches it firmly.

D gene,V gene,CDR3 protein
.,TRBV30,AWSVRQTEAF
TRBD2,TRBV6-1,ASTRTSDEQF
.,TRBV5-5,ASSLEATANYGYT
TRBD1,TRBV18,ASSPLGQTNQPQH
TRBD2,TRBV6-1,AIAPGGFSYEQY
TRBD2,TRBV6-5,ASSYSKAGGAYEQY
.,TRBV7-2,ASSLSGSTNNQPQH
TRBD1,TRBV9,ASSARTGGYNSPLH
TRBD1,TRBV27,ASRGQISGNTIY
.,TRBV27,ASSFKPGMNTEAF
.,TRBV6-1,ASRLDSSYNQPQH
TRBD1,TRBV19,ASSIGAGGYQPQH
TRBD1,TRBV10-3,AISDPTGQGAPQETQY
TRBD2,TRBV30,AWTRELASGRADTRY
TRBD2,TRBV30,AWSANGGGDTQY
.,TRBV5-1,ASSNQGYNEKLF
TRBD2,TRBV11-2,ASSLWREGRNGELF
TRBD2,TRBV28,ASSRTGTSSRQY
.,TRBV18,ASSPSRSEAF
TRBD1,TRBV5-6,ASSPWTGYHGYT
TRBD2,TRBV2,ASSESGRGKETQY
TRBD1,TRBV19,ASSRSGQLDQPQH
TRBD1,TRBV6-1,ASSRTGGAHQPQH
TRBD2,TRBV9,ASSQAGGSTDTQY
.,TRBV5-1,ASSRDRQVNEQF
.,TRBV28,ASIQGQGSTELF
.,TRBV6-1,ASTYRAQNTEAF
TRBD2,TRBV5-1,ASSLAPAGVREQY